The 31 T cell receptor beta chains below were found in one sample sequenced in a study of T cell responses to AZD1222 COVID-19 vaccine (dated by TCRdb to the early 2020s). Libraries were made using the immunoSEQ multiplex PCR assay. TCRdb stores this immuneACCESS table with in-frame sequences only. Part of the clones is absent; in the studies checked, under half of the shortfall reflects unresolved V genes, and no reason is known for the rest. The sample table holds fewer than 200,000 clones, of which 92% were seen once. The top ten clonotypes cover about 4.5% of the sample. This specimen's time point label, interpreted: baseline before first vaccination. The sample's treatment or condition label, in plain terms: meningococcal conjugate vaccine given as trial control. The source material was peripheral blood, sampled on day 0 of MenACWY control vaccination. These receptors came from an adult in good health.

This sequence joins TRBV7-3 and TRBJ2-1; D unclear. The CDR3 is 13 amino acids. Germline lookup yields CDR1 SGHTA and CDR2 FQGTGA. V lost 5 bases to trimming and J lost 9 bases, with 14 bases between them. The DNA for the CDR3 is TGTGCCAGCAGCCGCACTGCTACCGGTGAGCAGTTCTTC. It encodes CASSRTATGEQFF.

Of note for this clone: The junction departs from germline at one end; a sequencing error may be responsible. The chain carries TRBV18 and TRBJ2-2; tentative D call: TRBD2 (5 bases). The CDR3 is made up of 15 amino acids. Germline V gene lookup returns CDR1 KGHSH and CDR2 LQKENI. CDR3 DNA: TGTGCCAGCTCACCAGGTCGAGGGAACGCCGGGGAGCTGTTTTTT. It is translated as CASSPGRGNAGELFF.

V and J are TRBV7-3 and TRBJ2-3; 10 bases fit TRBD2. Germline V lookup: CDR1 SGHTA, CDR2 FQGTGA. V lost 5 bases to trimming and J lost 4 bases; unmatched junction nucleotides: 6. The CDR3 contains 15 residues. For the CDR3, the DNA is TGTGCCAGCAGCCAGACTAGCGGGCCGTCAGATACGCAGTATTTT. Its translation is CASSQTSGPSDTQYF. The full variable domain, in which reference TRBV7-3 and TRBJ2-3 provide the parts outside the CDR3, is GAGVSQTPSNKVTEKGKYVELRCDPISGHTALYWYRQSLGQGPEFLIYFQGTGAADDSGLPNDRFFAVRPEGSVSTLKIQRTERGDSAVYLCASSQTSGPSDTQYFGPGTRLTVL.

The V gene is TRBV28, the J gene TRBJ1-3; D perhaps matches TRBD1 (6 bases). V shed 4 bases and J shed 0 bases, with 13 bases lying between them. Germline V gives CDR1 MDHEN, CDR2 SYDVKM. The CDR3 consists of 16 residues. The CDR3 sequence is CASSSDRLSSGNTIYF. CDR3 DNA: TGTGCCAGCAGTTCGGACAGACTGAGCTCTGGAAACACCATATATTTT.

This clone was picked up one time. The chain is built from TRBV28 and TRBJ1-5; D may be TRBD1 (5 bases). CDR1 and CDR2 from the germline V gene are MDHEN and SYDVKM. Trimming removed 4 bases at V and 5 bases at J, with 9 bases between. The CDR3 totals 13 residues. The CDR3 DNA reads TGTGCCAGCAGTTCAGGGAATGATCAGCCCCAGCATTTT. Translating gives CASSSGNDQPQHF. Combining the CDR3 with reference TRBV28 and TRBJ1-5 gives the whole variable domain DVKVTQSSRYLVKRTGEKVFLECVQDMDHENMFWYRQDPGLGLRLIYFSYDVKMKEKGDIPEGYSVSREKKERFSLILESASTNQTSMYLCASSSGNDQPQHFGDGTRLSIL.

Regarding this clone: One junction end disagrees with the germline gene, perhaps due to a read error. The chain uses TRBV3-1 (or the pseudogene TRBV3-2) and TRBJ2-1, with a possible D match to TRBD2 (5 bases). The CDR3 loop spans 16 amino acids. In germline, CDR1 is LGHDT, CDR2 YNNKEL (reference sequence). The CDR3 sequence is CASNQLTGSSYNEQFF. In nucleotides, the CDR3 is TGTGCCAGCAACCAATTGACTGGGAGCTCCTACAATGAGCAGTTCTTC.

The CDR3: CASSLDPGRGENYGYTF. The CDR3, as DNA: TGCGCCAGCAGCTTGGATCCGGGTAGGGGGGAGAACTATGGCTACACCTTC. The chain carries TRBV5-1 and TRBJ1-2, with a possible D match to TRBD1 (6 bases). Trimming stripped 0 bases from V and 2 bases from J, with 17 bases between. From germline, CDR1 is SGHRS and CDR2 YFSETQ. The CDR3 covers 17 residues.

The rearrangement links TRBV4-2 to TRBJ1-2; D unclear. Trimming cost V 0 bases and J 7 bases, with 12 bases left between them. This CDR3 region has 14 residues. Germline lookup yields CDR1 LGHNA and CDR2 YNFKEQ. The CDR3 DNA sequence: TGTGCCAGCAGCCAAGACCGGGGAGGCCCTGGCTACACCTTC. Translating gives CASSQDRGGPGYTF.

This rearrangement joins TRBV4-1 to TRBJ1-1; possibly TRBD1 for D (6 bases). CDR1 and CDR2 (germline): MGHRA, YSYEKL. V lost 0 bases, J lost 5 bases, and 10 bases lay in between. This CDR3 has 14 amino acids. The CDR3 nucleotides read TGCGCCAGCAGCCAAGATCGAGGGGGGACTGAAGCTTTCTTT. It encodes CASSQDRGGTEAFF.

The chain joins TRBV9 to TRBJ2-5; perhaps TRBD1 as D (5 bases). This CDR3 has 15 residues. V lost 3 bases and J lost 3, with 15 bases in between. In germline, CDR1 is SGDLS, CDR2 YYNGEE. Here the CDR3 DNA reads TGTGCCAGCAGCGCAGACTCGGGCAGGGAAGAGACCCAGTACTTC. This sequence encodes CASSADSGREETQYF.

This clone appeared a single time. This chain links TRBV19 with TRBJ2-1; TRBD2 aligns across 8 bases. After removal of 10 bases from V and 8 bases from J, the junction contained 13 bases not matched to a gene. CDR3 length equals 14 residues. The germline V gene encodes CDR1 LNHDA and CDR2 SQIVND (reference sequence). CDR3 DNA sequence: TGTGCCACCCTAGCAGCGGGGGCCCTGGATGAGCAGTTCTTC. Its translation is CATLAAGALDEQFF.

The V call is TRBV4-3, the J call TRBJ1-2; D uncertain. The CDR3 runs to 14 residues. Germline V lookup: CDR1 LGHNA, CDR2 YSLEER. The V end lost 0 bases, the J end lost 7 bases, and 12 bases lay between the germline ends. This CDR3 reads CASSQEIGPGGYTF. Here the CDR3 DNA reads TGCGCCAGCAGCCAAGAAATAGGTCCGGGTGGCTACACCTTC.

This chain joins TRBV30 and TRBJ2-2, with D perhaps matching TRBD2 (6 bases). From germline, CDR1 is GTSNPN and CDR2 SVGIG (reference sequence). The CDR3 has 13 residues. V shed 4 bases and J shed 4 bases, with 10 bases lying between them. The CDR3: CAWTWRGTGELFF. The CDR3 DNA is TGTGCCTGGACTTGGCGGGGCACCGGGGAGCTGTTTTTT.

V and J are TRBV19 and TRBJ1-5; 7 nucleotides match TRBD1. The germline CDR1 and CDR2 sequences are LNHDA and SQIVND (reference sequence). CDR3 size: 16 residues. J lost 7 bases, V lost 3 bases, and 12 bases had no gene match. CDR3 sequence: CASSILLGQADQPQHF. In DNA, the CDR3 is TGTGCCAGTAGTATTCTTCTTGGACAGGCAGACCAGCCCCAGCATTTT.

This chain uses TRBV27 with TRBJ1-6, with a weak D call TRBD1 (5 bases). V dropped 3 bases and J dropped 8 bases, with 11 bases sitting between them. The germline gives CDR1 MNHEY, CDR2 SMNVEV (reference sequence). The CDR3 is 14 residues long. The CDR3 here is CASSFYGTHSPLHF. As DNA, the CDR3 is TGTGCCAGCAGTTTTTACGGGACCCATTCACCCCTCCACTTT.

V is TRBV30 and J is TRBJ1-4; D gene unclear. The germline gives CDR1 GTSNPN, CDR2 SVGIG (reference sequence). The CDR3 is 14 amino acids. V was clipped by 7 bases and J by 7 bases, with 19 bases between them. CDR3 in amino acids: CAYKARRPSEKLFF. The CDR3 bases are TGTGCCTATAAAGCCCGCCGGCCGAGTGAAAAACTGTTTTTT.

The DNA of the CDR3 is TGCGCCAGCAGCCAGAGAGGGCAGGGCCCTGCCACCGGGGAGCTGTTTTTT. Translated, it gives CASSQRGQGPATGELFF. The chain couples TRBV4-1 to TRBJ2-2; D assignment may be TRBD1 or TRBD2 (5 bases each). The germline gives CDR1 MGHRA, CDR2 YSYEKL. The CDR3 length is 17 residues. The V end was cut by 3 bases, the J end by 4 bases, with 18 bases between.

J is TRBJ2-7 and V is TRBV6-2 or TRBV6-3, with D hard to call. CDR1 and CDR2 from the germline V gene are MNHEY and SVGEGT. Trimming took off 2 bases at V and 1 base at J, with 3 bases between the two ends. The CDR3 extends over 12 amino acids. Written as DNA, the CDR3 is TGTGCCAGCAGTTACCCGTCCTACGAGCAGTACTTC. Protein product: CASSYPSYEQYF.

This chain links TRBV28 with TRBJ1-1; a weak D match, TRBD1 (5 bases). The CDR3 is made up of 13 amino acids. Germline V gene sequence: CDR1 MDHEN, CDR2 SYDVKM. Trimming stripped 2 bases from V and 1 base from J, with 5 bases between. DNA for the CDR3: TGTGCCAGCAGTTTAACAGGGAACACTGAAGCTTTCTTT. Protein product: CASSLTGNTEAFF.

The CDR3 DNA reads as TGTGCCACCAGCAGAGGGGACAGGGAAGAAAAGCCCCAGCATTTT. Its translation is CATSRGDREEKPQHF. The rearrangement joins TRBV15 to TRBJ1-5; 9 positions agree with TRBD1. V shed 1 base, J shed 8 bases, and the junction held 6 bases outside the gene matches. CDR1 and CDR2 (germline): LNHNV, YYDKDF (reference sequence). This CDR3 region has 15 residues.

The chain employs TRBV9 and TRBJ2-2, with 8 bases identical to TRBD2. This CDR3 comprises 17 residues. The germline gives CDR1 SGDLS, CDR2 YYNGEE. V trimming: 0 bases; J trimming: 2 bases; junction bases outside the gene matches: 6. CDR3 sequence (DNA): TGTGCCAGCAGCGTAGCATTGGCGGGAGGTAACACCGGGGAGCTGTTTTTT. Its protein is CASSVALAGGNTGELFF.

The chain recombines TRBV5-8 with TRBJ2-3; TRBD2 aligns across 11 bases. With V trimmed by 4 bases and J by 0 bases, 4 bases remained unmatched. The germline V gene encodes CDR1 SGHTS and CDR2 YDEGEE. The CDR3 has 16 residues. Here the CDR3 reads CASSRRLAGSTDTQYF. DNA of the CDR3: TGTGCCAGCAGCCGGAGACTAGCGGGGAGCACAGATACGCAGTATTTT.

The chain joins TRBV6-2 or TRBV6-3 to TRBJ2-7; D possibly corresponds to TRBD2 (6 bases). CDR3 size: 13 residues. Germline CDR1 MNHEY, CDR2 SVGEGT. Trimming removed 6 bases at V and 2 bases at J, with 11 bases between. CDR3 DNA: TGTGCCAGCAGCGGGACTGGGACCTACGAGCAGTACTTC. Translated: CASSGTGTYEQYF.

V usage is TRBV19 and J usage is TRBJ2-2; possibly TRBD1 for D (6 bases). The CDR3 has 15 residues. Germline V lookup: CDR1 LNHDA, CDR2 SQIVND (reference sequence). The ends were cut back, 1 base at V and 9 bases at J, with 15 bases in the middle. DNA for the CDR3: TGTGCCAGTAGTATAGGCCCAGGGGTTTACCGGGAGCTGTTTTTT. Translating gives CASSIGPGVYRELFF.

This rearrangement joins TRBV29-1 to TRBJ2-3; 14 nucleotides match TRBD2. Trimming cost V 8 bases and J 9 bases; bases outside gene matches: 10. The CDR3 runs to 14 residues. Germline CDR1 SQVTM, CDR2 ANQGSEA. The CDR3 region is CSLGTSGSRGTQYF. The CDR3 nucleotides read TGCAGCCTAGGGACTAGCGGGAGTAGGGGGACGCAGTATTTT.

The chain couples TRBV11-2 to TRBJ2-2; 7 nucleotides match TRBD1. V was clipped by 1 base and J by 6 bases; unmatched bases: 11. The CDR3 contains 17 residues. In germline, CDR1 is SGHAT, CDR2 FQNNGV. CDR3 bases: TGTGCCAGCAGCTTAGTCGGTCCGGCCAGGGGGTCCGGGGAGCTGTTTTTT. It is translated as CASSLVGPARGSGELFF.

This sequence joins TRBV7-9 and TRBJ2-2; no clear D. This CDR3 contains 15 residues. The V gene lost 5 bases and the J gene lost 5 bases, with 15 bases spanning the gap. Germline V gene data show CDR1 as SEHNR and CDR2 as FQNEAQ (reference sequence). The CDR3 spells CASSPIDRRTGELFF. The DNA of the CDR3 is TGTGCCAGCAGCCCCATAGACCGGCGGACCGGGGAGCTGTTTTTT.

DNA for the CDR3: TGCAGTGCGAGTGTTCTAGCGGGGGACACAGATACGCAGTATTTT. This translates into CSASVLAGDTDTQYF. The genes are TRBV20-1 and TRBJ2-3; 10 bases align to TRBD2. In germline, CDR1 is DFQATT, CDR2 SNEGSKA (reference sequence). V trimming: 6 bases; J trimming: 2 bases; junction bases outside the gene matches: 8. This CDR3 contains 15 residues.

The V gene is TRBV5-1, the J gene TRBJ1-1, with a possible D match to TRBD1 (5 bases). V lost 4 bases to trimming and J lost 1 base, with 11 bases between them. The CDR3 covers 14 residues. CDR1 and CDR2 (germline): SGHRS, YFSETQ. CDR3 loop: CASSIRVGNTEAFF. The DNA for the CDR3 is TGCGCCAGCAGCATCAGGGTGGGGAACACTGAAGCTTTCTTT.

The chain employs TRBV7-2 and TRBJ2-7, with 7 bases aligning to TRBD2. CDR1 SGHTA and CDR2 FQGNSA come from the germline V gene. The CDR3 is 14 amino acids. J gave up 4 bases and V 1 base, and 4 bases lay outside the gene matches. The CDR3 DNA reads TGTGCCAGCAGCTTAGTTGCGGGAGCTTACGAGCAGTACTTC. Protein product: CASSLVAGAYEQYF.

The V and J genes are TRBV2 and TRBJ1-2; D is perhaps TRBD1 (5 bases). V lost 3 bases and J 4 bases, leaving 9 bases between the germline ends. The CDR3 extends over 13 amino acids. CDR1 and CDR2 (germline): SNHLY, FYNNEI. The CDR3 loop reads CASSDQQGYGYTF. As DNA, the CDR3 is TGTGCCAGCAGTGATCAGCAGGGCTATGGCTACACCTTC.